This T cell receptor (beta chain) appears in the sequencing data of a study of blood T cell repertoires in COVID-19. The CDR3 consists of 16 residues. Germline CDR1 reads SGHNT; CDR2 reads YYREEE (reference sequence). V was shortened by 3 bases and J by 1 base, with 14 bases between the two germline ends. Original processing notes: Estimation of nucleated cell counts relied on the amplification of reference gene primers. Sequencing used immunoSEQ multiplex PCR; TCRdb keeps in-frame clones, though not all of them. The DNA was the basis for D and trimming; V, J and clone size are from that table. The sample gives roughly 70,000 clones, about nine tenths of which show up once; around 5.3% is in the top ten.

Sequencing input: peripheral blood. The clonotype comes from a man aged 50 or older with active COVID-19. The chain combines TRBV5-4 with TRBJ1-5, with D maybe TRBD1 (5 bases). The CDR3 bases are TGTGCCAGCAGCTGGGGGGGAGGGACGAGCAATCAGCCCCAGCATTTT. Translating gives CASSWGGGTSNQPQHF.